The clone carrying this TCR beta chain appeared many times. Its cognate antigen is unknown. This CDR3 spans 13 amino acids. Trimming took off 6 bases at V and 3 bases at J, with 15 bases between the two ends. Germline CDR1 DFQATT, CDR2 SNEGSKA (reference sequence). This entry comes from a study of response to subunit inactivated influenza vaccine. Study-wide results and caveats: Each seasonal influenza vaccination recruits few new T cells, the authors suggested.

Each CDR3 protein gets one entry after TCRdb re-called the RT-PCR reads with MiXCR. The sample carries some 500,000 distinct CDR3 sequences, over 10% recorded once. The sequencing here drew on PBMCs from blood, taken about 40 days after vaccination. This TCR derives from a man in his fifties who received an inactivated influenza vaccine. The chain combines TRBV20-1 with TRBJ2-7; either TRBD1 or TRBD2 may supply D (5 bases each). CDR3 nucleotide sequence: TGCAGTGCCCCGGGGCAGTTCCGCTACGAGCAGTACTTC. Amino acid sequence: CSAPGQFRYEQYF.